Reported below is one TCR beta chain. No antigen is known for it. The sample is drawn from a study of T cells after yellow fever vaccination. Study summary: Preparation used SMART-Seq v4 Ultra Low Input for the low-cell-number fractions. Broader study findings: The booster response re-showed most primary clones: roughly 97% CD4, approximately 86% CD8. In FACS-sorted repertoires, abundant clonotypes from the bulk population could appear as contaminants. Secondary responses were weaker yet peaked faster, day 5 versus 15.

MiXCR was run by TCRdb on the 5' RACE reads, yielding one entry per CDR3 protein. The sample contains hundreds of thousands of distinct CDR3 sequences, about 19% of which appear only once. This CDR3 has 14 residues. Germline V CDR1 and CDR2: LNHNV, YYDKDF (reference sequence). V lost 0 bases and J 4 bases, leaving 7 bases between the germline ends. Here the sequenced sample was PBMCs, taken before the yellow fever booster vaccination. The clonotype comes from a man between 18 and 35 years old who received the YFV17D yellow fever vaccine. This chain joins TRBV15 and TRBJ1-5; no reliable D call. This CDR3 is CATSRESVNQPQHF. DNA of the CDR3: TGTGCCACCAGCAGAGAGTCAGTAAATCAGCCCCAGCATTTT.